This TCR beta chain is drawn from a study of molecular identifiers for immune sequencing clone quantification (dated by TCRdb to the late 2010s). Study-level background: For a replicate experiment, RNA from around 20,000 or 100,000 naive CD8 T cells was divided into five aliquots, of which four were sequenced. This methods study used CD8 T cells to benchmark TCR RNA copy counting and molecular-identifier clustering-based TCR repertoire sequencing (MIDCIRS). Broad study findings and their caveats: Spiked-in Jurkat TCR RNA (about ten copies' worth), which is not part of the donor repertoire, was contained in the naive libraries. Spiked-in Jurkat TCR RNA equivalent to a single cell was reported to be detectable even among approximately 1 million naive CD8 T cells. About three recovered TCR RNA copies per cell were obtained by modeling, versus approximately 10 by digital PCR, implying a capture efficiency of 25% to 30%. Identical TCR molecules sharing a barcode could cause highly expanded clone sizes to be underestimated. In CMV-specific effector cells, over 99% of molecules were held by clones above 20 RNA copies, whereas under 1% of molecules were held by such clones in naive cells. When barcode sub-clustering was left out, chimeric consensus sequences inflated TCR diversity, with chimeras reaching as high as 47%.

In regard to this clonotype: What this receptor recognizes is not known. Qualities for individual bases were not recorded, and no much larger clone is one base off.

Libraries were prepared through PCR. The instrument was an Illumina HiSeq 4000. Bulk TCR libraries were made following a previously described method, with the TCR primers given in Table S5. The Qiagen AllPrep DNA/RNA kit was used to purify total RNA. Reads from multiple sequencing runs of the same library were pooled before analysis. The study's own analysis went as follows. Reads were retained only if their TCR constant sequence matched exactly, and those retained reads were trimmed to 150 nt and grouped according to their 12-nt molecular barcodes. Within each barcode group, reads were sub-clustered at a 15% Levenshtein threshold, and quality-weighted consensus sequences were built per RNA molecule. Non-functional sequences were removed, as were lower-count sequences one edit away from another. On the basis of fitting two negative binomial distributions, barcode sub-clusters with fewer than 20% of the maximum read count were discarded. TCRdb applied fastp at Q25 and MiXCR to the public reads, then kept only in-frame beta chains. One record per CDR3 amino acid sequence lists the most common genes and DNA. It is TCRdb's table, rather than the study itself, that gives the V and J calls and clone size. The sample table contains about 640,000 distinct CDR3 sequences; only one count was recorded for around 20% of them. The top ten hold roughly 0.85% of the sample.

Libraries of naive CD8 T cells were generated from roughly 18,000 to 920,000 sorted cells, with 10%, 30% or 50% of the purified RNA used. Naive CD8 T cells, defined as CD8+CD4-CCR7+CD45RA+, were FACS-sorted into RLT Plus buffer on a BD FACSAria II. Detection sensitivity was tested by spiking Jurkat RNA equal to some 10 TCR copies' worth into samples containing 20,000-1,000,000 naive CD8 T cells. Enrichment of CD8 T cells was performed with RosetteSep CD8+ T Cell Enrichment Cocktail and Ficoll-Paque, after which ACK red cell lysis was carried out. Taken from cysteine to phenylalanine, the CDR3 has 15 residues. Of all the DNA, just the CDR3 is kept, 45 bases in frame from base 1. In the germline V gene (reference sequence), CDR1 corresponds to SEHNR and CDR2 to FQNEAQ. V and J are truncated by 6 bases and 2 bases respectively, leaving an intervening sequence of 16 bases.

Recombination linked TRBV7-9 to TRBJ1-2, with the D gene not confidently named. Sequencing input: naive CD8+ T cells from blood, with Jurkat cell RNA spiked in. In light of the paper, this sample's cell subset or site label describes: FACS-sorted CD8+CD4-CCR7+CD45RA+ naive T cells. This clonotype was sampled from a human donor in good health. Some libraries in this study had Jurkat cell RNA spiked in. The CDR3 here reads CASSSSLSENYGYTF. The DNA sequence reads TGTGCCAGCAGTTCAAGTCTCAGCGAAAACTATGGCTACACCTTC.